What follows is one T cell receptor (beta chain) and its context. The antigen this receptor binds is unknown. No per-base quality is available; no much larger clone lies one base away. Healthy HIV-negative adults with no recently reported acute infections or vaccinations were included as donors. Every donor was a Caucasian adult living in Nashville, Tennessee, USA. CD4+ T cells were enriched by magnetic negative selection, after which naive cells were positively selected on CD45RA and the negative fraction was taken as the memory subset. After blood collection by leukapheresis, PBMCs were isolated using Ficoll-Histopaque density gradient centrifugation and then cryopreserved in the vapor phase of liquid nitrogen. Purity and quantity of every magnetically sorted T cell population were checked by analytical flow cytometry. Genomic DNA was isolated from each sorted fraction and quantified by UV absorbance on a Nanodrop 2000c.

V lost 5 bases and J lost 4 bases; the stretch between them is 14 bases long. CDR1 is given as LNHDA and CDR2 as SQIVND, both from the germline V gene (reference sequence). From the cysteine up to the phenylalanine, the CDR3 has a length of 14 residues. CDR3 DNA is the only sequence kept; it has 42 bases, read in frame from the first base. Using the deep immunoSEQ assay, TCR CDR3 regions were amplified from genomic DNA by multiplex PCR. Extracted genomic DNA from each cell subset was spread evenly across all wells of several immunoSEQ 96-well plates, with each plate serving as a replicate. For sorted subsets, around 0.2 ug genomic DNA, equal to 30,000 to 35,000 T cell genomes, was loaded into each replicate PCR. Purified libraries were quantified with a Qubit 3.0 fluorometer, sized on a Bioanalyzer 2100, and re-quantified with the KAPA Library Quantification kit. Each immunoSEQ 96-well plate was sequenced on its own single-read 150-cycle Illumina NextSeq 550 flow cell. Turning to the authors' computational methods: Because the immunoSEQ output included only junctional sequences and no quality scores, the filtering could not be the same as the filtering used for full-length reads. Sequences were annotated with PyIR, a Python wrapper for IgBLAST v1.9, using IMGT germline references to assign V/J genes and CDR3. Any read was removed if the V/J assignment was weak (E-value above 1e-6), the CDR3 was missing, or the read contained stop codons, out-of-frame junctions, or ambiguous translated residues. V3J clonotypes were defined by identical inferred V gene, J gene, and CDR3 amino acid sequence. To compute the percentage overlap between repertoires, the number of shared unique clonotypes was divided by the size of the smaller repertoire. Repertoire richness was assessed with RTK rarefaction, the Chao1 estimator, and Recon v2.1 estimates of unobserved clonotypes. Generation probabilities were computed with OLGA for all TCRbeta clonotypes obtained by the gDNA method from four donors. The immuneACCESS repertoire file appears here via TCRdb, limited to in-frame rearrangements. These files lack a portion of the clones; in checked studies, under half of the deficit traces to unresolved V genes, and the cause of the others is not known. V, J and clone size are taken as reported in that table, and D and trimming were inferred from the DNA itself. This sample gives around 990,000 clones in total; approximately 77% of them show up just once. The ten largest clones capture 0.7% to 0.95% of the sample.

This sample is drawn from a study of shared clonotypes between healthy human individuals (dated by TCRdb to the early 2020s). With respect to the entire study: Two women and a few men aged 18 to 49 years were included in the cohort. For each donor, CD4 naive and CD4 memory were each run on three plates, CD8 naive on two plates, and CD8 memory on one plate. The study deeply sequenced blood TCR repertoires of five healthy adults to estimate repertoire size and the extent of clonotype sharing between individuals. Libraries were prepared and TCR repertoires were sequenced by different laboratories using diverse techniques, in order to increase sequencing depth and limit assay-specific biases. Leukapheresis yielded between about 0.85 and 10 billion PBMCs per donor. Paper-wide results and their limitations: Even with the large sequencing depth, rarefaction of the sorted-subset datasets indicated that sequencing was incomplete. Only blood was sampled, and tissue TCR repertoires likely differ from those in blood. Pairwise subsampling led to the expectation that sequencing depth would affect the degree of clonotype sharing among donors. Larger estimated clonotype richness was generally found for naive subsets than for memory subsets. Compared with non-shared clonotypes, the clonotypes found in all four sorted-subset donors had higher generation probabilities. Because the study included only a small number of donors, the genetic and exposure-history diversity represented was limited. Sharing across a few donors was observed for about 5% of naive CD4, under 4% of naive CD8, 2.3% of memory CD4, and roughly 0.4% of memory CD8 clonotypes.

Recombination linked TRBV19 to TRBJ1-2, and possibly TRBD1, on 5 matching bases. This clonotype originated in a man younger than 30 in good health. Some clones in this sample may be carry-over from other donors' samples. Sequenced material: memory CD4+ T cells from PBMCs. What the cell subset or site label conveys for this sample: CD45RA-negative fraction. DNA sequence: TGTGCCAGTAGTCCCGACGGGGCCCCCTATGGCTACACCTTC. The translation is CASSPDGAPYGYTF.